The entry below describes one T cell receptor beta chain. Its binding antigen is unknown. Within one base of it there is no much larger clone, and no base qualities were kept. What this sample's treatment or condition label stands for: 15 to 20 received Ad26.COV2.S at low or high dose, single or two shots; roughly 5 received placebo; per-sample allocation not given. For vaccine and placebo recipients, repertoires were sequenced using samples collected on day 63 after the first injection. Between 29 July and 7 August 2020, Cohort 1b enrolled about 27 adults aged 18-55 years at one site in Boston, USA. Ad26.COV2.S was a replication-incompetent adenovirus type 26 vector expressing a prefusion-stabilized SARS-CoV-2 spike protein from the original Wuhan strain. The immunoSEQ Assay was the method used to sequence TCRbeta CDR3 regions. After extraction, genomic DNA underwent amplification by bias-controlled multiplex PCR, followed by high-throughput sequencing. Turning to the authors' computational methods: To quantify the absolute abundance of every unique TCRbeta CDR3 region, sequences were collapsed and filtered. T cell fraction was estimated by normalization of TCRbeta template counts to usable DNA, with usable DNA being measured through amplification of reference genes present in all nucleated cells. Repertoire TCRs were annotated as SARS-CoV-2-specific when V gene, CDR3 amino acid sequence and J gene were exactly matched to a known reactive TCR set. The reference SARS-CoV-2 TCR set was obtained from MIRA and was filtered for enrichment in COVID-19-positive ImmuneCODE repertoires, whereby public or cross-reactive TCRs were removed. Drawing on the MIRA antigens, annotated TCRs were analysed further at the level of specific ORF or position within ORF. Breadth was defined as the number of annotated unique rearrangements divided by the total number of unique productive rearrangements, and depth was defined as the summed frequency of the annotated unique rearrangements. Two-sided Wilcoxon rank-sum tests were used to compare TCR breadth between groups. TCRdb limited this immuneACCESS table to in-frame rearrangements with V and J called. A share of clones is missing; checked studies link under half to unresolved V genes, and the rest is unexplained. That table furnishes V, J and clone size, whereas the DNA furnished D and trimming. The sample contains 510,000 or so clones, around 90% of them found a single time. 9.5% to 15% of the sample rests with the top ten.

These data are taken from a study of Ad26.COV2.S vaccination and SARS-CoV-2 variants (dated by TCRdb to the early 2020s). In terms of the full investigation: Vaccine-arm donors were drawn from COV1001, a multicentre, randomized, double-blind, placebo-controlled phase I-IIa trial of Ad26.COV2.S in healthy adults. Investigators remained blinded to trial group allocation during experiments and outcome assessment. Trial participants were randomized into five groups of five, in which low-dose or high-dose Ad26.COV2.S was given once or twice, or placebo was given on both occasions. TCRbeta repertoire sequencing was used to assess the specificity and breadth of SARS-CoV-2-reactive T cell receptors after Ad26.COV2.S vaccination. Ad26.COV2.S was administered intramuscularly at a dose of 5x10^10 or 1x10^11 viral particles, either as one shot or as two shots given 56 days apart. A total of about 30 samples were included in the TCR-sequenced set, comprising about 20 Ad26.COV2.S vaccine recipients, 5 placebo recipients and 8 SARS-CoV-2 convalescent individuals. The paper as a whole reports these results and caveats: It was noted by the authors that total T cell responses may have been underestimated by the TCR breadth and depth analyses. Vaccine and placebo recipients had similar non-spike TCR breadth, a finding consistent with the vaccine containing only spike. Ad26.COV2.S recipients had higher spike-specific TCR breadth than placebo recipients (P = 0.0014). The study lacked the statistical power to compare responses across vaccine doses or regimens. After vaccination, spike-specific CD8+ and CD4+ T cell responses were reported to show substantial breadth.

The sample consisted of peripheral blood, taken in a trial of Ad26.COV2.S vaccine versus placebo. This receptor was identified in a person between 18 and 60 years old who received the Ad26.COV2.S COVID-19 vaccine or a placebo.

The CDR3 has the sequence CASSLSQLLTEAFF. The base sequence is TGTGCCAGCAGCTTAAGCCAACTACTTACTGAAGCTTTCTTT. In this chain, TRBV11-2 is recombined with TRBJ1-1, with an unclear D gene assignment. V is clipped by 2 bases and J by 5 bases, and the sequence between their germline boundaries is 12 bases long. CDR1 and CDR2 (SGHAT, FQNNGV) derive from the germline V gene. From its cysteine to its phenylalanine, the CDR3 spans 14 amino acids. CDR3 DNA only is kept here, 42 bases in frame from base 1. Here the CDR3 is joined to the reference TRBV11-2 and TRBJ1-1 genes, and the full variable domain is: EAGVAQSPRYKIIEKRQSVAFWCNPISGHATLYWYQQILGQGPKLLIQFQNNGVVDDSQLPKDRFSAERLKGVDSTLKIQPAKLEDSAVYLCASSLSQLLTEAFFGQGTRLTVV.